This TCR beta chain derives from a study of OX40 agonist ivuxolimab in advanced cancers. There are 16 residues in the CDR3. Per the germline V gene, CDR1 is MGHRA and CDR2 is YSYEKL. The V and J ends lost 4 bases and 0 bases, in that order; junction bases with no gene match: 5. Sequencing used immunoSEQ multiplex PCR; TCRdb keeps in-frame clones, though not all of them. The profile shows around 72,000 clones, roughly 80% of them singletons. The V and J genes are TRBV4-1 and TRBJ1-2, with 10 bases matching TRBD1. This sample comprised CD4+ or CD8+ T cells sorted from blood, obtained in a trial of the OX40 agonist ivuxolimab. The TCR originated in an adult with an advanced solid tumor such as melanoma, head and neck, liver or kidney cancer. The CDR3 nucleotides read TGCGCCAGCAGCCCAGGACAGGGGGTTGCTAACTATGGCTACACCTTC. Protein product: CASSPGQGVANYGYTF.